Listed below are T cell receptor beta chains from one sample, sequenced in a study of PD-L1 blockade in urothelial cancer. Clones were read by immunoSEQ multiplex PCR, and TCRdb kept only the in-frame ones, dropping some. This table holds roughly 52,000 clones, roughly 80% found once. This material consisted of PBMCs, taken around atezolizumab (anti-PD-L1) treatment. These receptors all come from a middle-aged man with urothelial cancer. Both conserved end residues are part of each CDR3. Fields, in order: V gene, clone size, D gene, J gene, CDR3 DNA, CDR3 protein. A D gene is named only where the DNA matches it firmly. Size is stated for part of the rows, as once, few or many counts, or as a class when the clone is expanded.

TRBV30	-	-	TRBJ2-3	TGTGCCTGGAGTGGCGCTAGCCCAGATACGCAGTATTTT	CAWSGASPDTQYF
TRBV19	once	TRBD1	TRBJ2-2	TGTGCCAGTAGTTTACAGGGGGCCGGGGAGCTGTTTTTT	CASSLQGAGELFF
TRBV25-1	-	TRBD2	TRBJ2-5	TGTGCCAGCAGGGGATGGGGGGGCCAGTACTTC	CASRGWGGQYF
TRBV6-6	-	TRBD1	TRBJ2-3	TGTGCCAGCGAGCTACAGGGGCCGCGGTCGGATACGCAGTATTTT	CASELQGPRSDTQYF
TRBV4-1	-	TRBD1	TRBJ2-7	TGCGCCAGCAGCCAAGGGACAGGGGCGCCCTACGAGCAGTACTTC	CASSQGTGAPYEQYF
TRBV19	-	-	TRBJ2-2	TGTGCCAGTACCATAGTTCAGGGGATGCTGGCCGGGGAGCTGTTTTTT	CASTIVQGMLAGELFF
TRBV6-6	medium-sized	TRBD1	TRBJ1-6	TGTGCCAGCAGTGACAGGGTCGGTTCACCCCTCCACTTT	CASSDRVGSPLHF
TRBV6-6	-	-	TRBJ1-3	TGTGCCACCCTAAGTCCTTCTTGGAGCTCTGGAAACACCATATATTTT	CATLSPSWSSGNTIYF
TRBV15	-	-	TRBJ2-1	TGTGCCACCAGCAGAGATTTCGGGAATGAGCAGTTCTTC	CATSRDFGNEQFF
TRBV5-1	-	-	TRBJ2-7	TGCGCCAGCAGCTTGATGGAGGGGAACGAGCAGTACTTC	CASSLMEGNEQYF
TRBV7-2	once	TRBD2	TRBJ2-3	TGTGCCAGCCTCAGCATGCCTAGCGGGAGTGGGTTCACAGATACGCAGTATTTT	CASLSMPSGSGFTDTQYF
TRBV6-1	few	-	TRBJ2-7	TGTGCCAGCAGTGAGGGACTTCTCGTGGAGCAGTACTTC	CASSEGLLVEQYF
TRBV28	-	-	TRBJ2-2	TGTGCCAGCAGTTTCAGGGTCCTATTAGGGACCGGGGAGCTGTTTTTT	CASSFRVLLGTGELFF
TRBV7-9	few	-	TRBJ1-2	TGTGCCAGCAGCCCCTGGACAGAACTCTATGGCTACACCTTC	CASSPWTELYGYTF
TRBV11-2	-	TRBD2	TRBJ2-7	TGTGCCAGCAGCTATTATCTAAATAGCGGGAGGGCCTCCCAGTACTTC	CASSYYLNSGRASQYF
TRBV27	-	TRBD1	TRBJ2-1	TGTGCCAGGAGGACAGGTCCTTGTTGTCACAATGAGCAGTTCTTC	CARRTGPCCHNEQFF
TRBV7-2	-	TRBD2	TRBJ2-1	TGTGCCTCCAAAGCGGGGAATGAGCAGTTCTTC	CASKAGNEQFF
TRBV11-2	-	-	TRBJ2-2	TGTGCCAGCAGCACGGCGCTAGTCTCCGGGGAGCTGTTTTTT	CASSTALVSGELFF
TRBV19	-	TRBD1	TRBJ1-5	TGTGCCAGTAGTTGGGACAGTCTCGGGTATAGCAATCAGCCCCAGCATTTT	CASSWDSLGYSNQPQHF
TRBV6-1	-	-	TRBJ2-5	TGTGCCAGCAGTGCCCCCCGACTGAGAAACCAAGAGACCCAGTACTTC	CASSAPRLRNQETQYF
TRBV11-2	-	TRBD2	TRBJ2-5	TGTGCCAGCAGCTCCAAGACTAGCGGGAGATGGGAGACCCAGTACTTC	CASSSKTSGRWETQYF
TRBV15	once	TRBD2	TRBJ2-3	TGTGCCACCAGCAGTAGACTAGCGGGGGGCACAGATACGCAGTATTTT	CATSSRLAGGTDTQYF
TRBV27	few	TRBD2	TRBJ2-7	TGTGCTACCATGAAGCTAGCGGGCTCCTACGAGCAGTACTTC	CATMKLAGSYEQYF
TRBV4-1	many	-	TRBJ1-4	TGCGCCAGCAGCCAAATAACGGAGAAAACTAATGAAAAACTGTTTTTT	CASSQITEKTNEKLFF
TRBV11-2	-	-	TRBJ2-5	TGTGCCAGCAGCCCCATAGCGGAAGAGACCCAGTACTTC	CASSPIAEETQYF
TRBV6-1	once	TRBD1	TRBJ2-1	TGTGCCAGCAGTGGGCCGGACAGGGGAGAGGACTACAATGAGCAGTTCTTC	CASSGPDRGEDYNEQFF
TRBV27	-	TRBD2	TRBJ2-7	TGTGCCAGCAGTTTATCGCTCGGGGGGGGAGACGAGCAGTACTTC	CASSLSLGGGDEQYF
TRBV9	-	TRBD2	TRBJ2-1	TGTGCCAGCAGTGAGAGTCCTAGCGGGGGTAGGAATGAGCAGTTCTTC	CASSESPSGGRNEQFF
TRBV11-3	-	-	TRBJ2-1	TGTGCCAGCAGCTTAGAGGGGGGTGTTGGCAATGAGCAGTTCTTC	CASSLEGGVGNEQFF
TRBV7-9	once	-	TRBJ2-1	TGTGCCAGCAGGATGCGTAATGAGCAGTTCTTC	CASRMRNEQFF
TRBV7-9	-	-	TRBJ2-5	TGTGCCAGCAGCCAGCCGACAAGCAGACAAGAGACCCAGTACTTC	CASSQPTSRQETQYF
TRBV19	-	TRBD2	TRBJ2-7	TGTGCCAGTAGTCCCCGGACTAGCGGGATAGGGGAGCAGTACTTC	CASSPRTSGIGEQYF
TRBV30	-	TRBD1	TRBJ1-1	TGTGCCTGGAGTCCCTGGACAGGGCCAGGGGGGAACACTGAAGCTTTCTTT	CAWSPWTGPGGNTEAFF
TRBV5-1	-	-	TRBJ2-5	TGCGCCAGCAAGCACCGGGCCGGCGGGGAGAAGACCCAGTACTTC	CASKHRAGGEKTQYF
TRBV14	-	-	TRBJ1-1	TGTGCCAGCAGCCAATTTGCCGGGACTGTTGAAGCTTTCTTT	CASSQFAGTVEAFF
TRBV6-6	-	TRBD1	TRBJ1-2	TGTGCCACCCTGGGGACAGGGGCCTTCTTTTGGGGCTACACCTTC	CATLGTGAFFWGYTF
TRBV7-8	-	-	TRBJ1-3	TGTGCCAGCAGTTCGGACAGAGCCTCTGGAAACACCATATATTTT	CASSSDRASGNTIYF
TRBV6-4	-	-	TRBJ2-7	TGTGCCAGCAGTGTAGGCGGTTCCCGCTCCTACGAGCAGTACTTC	CASSVGGSRSYEQYF